A selection of T cell receptor beta chains follows, all from one sample in a study of identical twins' blood T cells. TCRdb ran MiXCR on the 5' RACE reads and lists one entry per CDR3 protein. The sample contains fewer than 450,000 distinct CDR3 sequences, 25% to 35% of which appear only once. Material for sequencing was PBMCs. The receptors derive from a woman aged 18 to 55 in good health. Each CDR3 is given with its conserved first and last residue. Fields, in order: J gene, clone size, D gene, V gene, CDR3 protein, CDR3 DNA. A D gene is named only where the DNA matches it firmly. Only part of the rows carry a size: once, few, many, or a class if the clone is expanded.

J: TRBJ1-2
size: NA
D: NA
V: TRBV9
CDR3: CASSVGTAYGYTF
DNA: TGTGCCAGCAGCGTAGGGACAGCCTATGGCTACACCTTC

J: TRBJ2-3
size: few
D: NA
V: TRBV5-1
CDR3: CASTYGRAPTSTDTQYF
DNA: TGCGCCAGCACCTACGGCCGGGCCCCCACCAGCACAGATACGCAGTATTTT

J: TRBJ2-2
size: many
D: NA
V: TRBV2
CDR3: CASSSSGELFF
DNA: NA

J: TRBJ2-3
size: NA
D: NA
V: TRBV7-9
CDR3: CASSHRTDTQYF
DNA: TGTGCCAGCAGTCACCGCACAGATACGCAGTATTTT

J: TRBJ1-3
size: NA
D: NA
V: TRBV20-1
CDR3: CSARELGNTIYF
DNA: TGCAGTGCTAGAGAGCTGGGAAACACCATATATTTT

J: TRBJ2-3
size: NA
D: NA
V: TRBV20-1
CDR3: CSFPFGLDTQYF
DNA: TGCAGTTTCCCATTCGGACTAGATACGCAGTATTTT

J: TRBJ1-1
size: NA
D: NA
V: TRBV5-1
CDR3: CAIQLGGGSNTEAFF
DNA: TGCGCCATCCAGCTTGGGGGGGGATCGAACACTGAAGCTTTCTTT

J: TRBJ1-2
size: many
D: NA
V: TRBV20-1
CDR3: CSADRTGGYTF
DNA: TGCAGTGCAGACAGGACTGGAGGCTACACCTTC

J: TRBJ1-6
size: NA
D: NA
V: TRBV27
CDR3: CASTQGNSPLHF
DNA: TGTGCCAGCACCCAGGGGAATTCACCCCTCCACTTT

J: TRBJ1-2
size: NA
D: NA
V: TRBV6-1
CDR3: CAASRRTESFNYGYTF
DNA: TGTGCCGCCAGCCGGCGCACAGAAAGCTTTAACTATGGCTACACCTTC

J: TRBJ1-3
size: NA
D: NA
V: TRBV6-5
CDR3: CASSSGGAGNTIYF
DNA: TGTGCCAGCAGCTCGGGGGGTGCGGGAAACACCATATATTTT

J: TRBJ1-1
size: once
D: NA
V: TRBV5-1
CDR3: CASSFGWSGVPFF
DNA: TGCGCCAGCAGCTTTGGTTGGTCAGGAGTACCTTTCTTT

J: TRBJ2-7
size: NA
D: NA
V: TRBV6-2/TRBV6-3
CDR3: CASSQGLYEQYF
DNA: TGTGCCAGCAGCCAGGGACTGTACGAGCAGTACTTC

J: TRBJ1-5
size: NA
D: NA
V: TRBV6-2/TRBV6-3
CDR3: CASSYFGRQPQHF
DNA: TGTGCCAGCAGTTACTTCGGCAGGCAGCCCCAGCATTTT

J: TRBJ2-1
size: NA
D: TRBD1
V: TRBV20-1
CDR3: CSVGTGRGNEQFF
DNA: TGCAGTGTCGGGACAGGGAGGGGCAATGAGCAGTTCTTC

J: TRBJ1-1
size: NA
D: TRBD1
V: TRBV7-9
CDR3: CASSYSPGQGMNTEAFF
DNA: TGTGCCAGCAGCTACTCTCCGGGACAGGGGATGAACACTGAAGCTTTCTTT

J: TRBJ1-1
size: many
D: NA
V: TRBV5-1
CDR3: CASSLGGVDTEAFF
DNA: TGCGCCAGCAGCTTGGGCGGGGTTGACACTGAAGCTTTCTTT

J: TRBJ1-3
size: NA
D: NA
V: TRBV6-6
CDR3: CASIIRPGSGNTIYF
DNA: TGTGCCAGCATTATAAGACCCGGCTCTGGAAACACCATATATTTT

J: TRBJ1-2
size: NA
D: NA
V: TRBV2
CDR3: CASKAEPNYGYTF
DNA: TGTGCCAGCAAGGCGGAACCTAACTATGGCTACACCTTC

J: TRBJ2-5
size: NA
D: NA
V: TRBV7-9
CDR3: CASSQAVGETQYF
DNA: TGTGCCAGCAGCCAGGCAGTAGGAGAGACCCAGTACTTC

J: TRBJ1-1
size: many
D: TRBD1
V: TRBV5-1
CDR3: CASSSGQGQNTEAFF
DNA: TGCGCCAGCAGCTCGGGACAGGGACAGAACACTGAAGCTTTCTTT

J: TRBJ1-2
size: many
D: NA
V: TRBV29-1
CDR3: CSVRDGRSNYGYTF
DNA: TGCAGCGTTAGAGATGGACGATCGAACTATGGCTACACCTTC

J: TRBJ1-2
size: few
D: TRBD1
V: TRBV20-1
CDR3: CSALDRGIAPYGYTF
DNA: TGCAGTGCTCTCGACAGGGGAATCGCCCCCTATGGCTACACTTTC

J: TRBJ2-5
size: few
D: NA
V: TRBV20-1
CDR3: CSALPRQTSKPGTQYF
DNA: TGCAGTGCCCTACCTCGACAGACCTCTAAACCGGGGACCCAGTACTTC

J: TRBJ2-2
size: NA
D: NA
V: TRBV20-1
CDR3: CSAPLNGELFF
DNA: TGCAGTGCCCCACTGAACGGGGAGCTGTTTTTT

J: TRBJ1-5
size: NA
D: NA
V: TRBV10-1
CDR3: CASSAVRSGPQHF
DNA: TGCGCCAGCAGTGCGGTAAGGAGCGGGCCCCAGCATTTT

J: TRBJ1-2
size: NA
D: NA
V: TRBV7-2
CDR3: CASSLDRGADYGYTF
DNA: TGTGCCAGCAGCTTAGATAGAGGGGCAGACTATGGCTACACCTTC

J: TRBJ1-5
size: NA
D: NA
V: TRBV29-1
CDR3: CSVEWAEGNQPQHF
DNA: TGCAGCGTTGAGTGGGCAGAGGGCAATCAGCCCCAGCATTTT

J: TRBJ2-2
size: many
D: TRBD1
V: TRBV2
CDR3: CASSEDPGGRTGELFF
DNA: TGTGCCAGCAGTGAAGATCCAGGGGGACGCACCGGGGAGCTGTTTTTT

J: TRBJ2-5
size: NA
D: NA
V: TRBV10-3
CDR3: CAISERSRVRYF
DNA: TGTGCCATCAGTGAAAGGAGTCGGGTTCGATACTTC

J: TRBJ1-1
size: NA
D: NA
V: TRBV5-1
CDR3: CATRRTTGHTEAFF
DNA: TGCGCCACCCGAAGGACCACAGGGCACACTGAAGCTTTCTTT

J: TRBJ2-7
size: NA
D: NA
V: TRBV11-2
CDR3: CASSLDRRDEQYF
DNA: TGTGCCAGCAGCTTAGATCGTAGAGACGAGCAGTACTTC

J: TRBJ2-1
size: NA
D: NA
V: TRBV20-1
CDR3: CSALRRGPSGYNEQFF
DNA: TGCAGTGCGCTTAGGAGGGGGCCATCGGGATACAATGAGCAGTTCTTC

J: TRBJ1-4
size: few
D: NA
V: TRBV20-1
CDR3: CSASRGSPNEKLFF
DNA: TGCAGTGCTAGCCGGGGCTCCCCTAATGAAAAACTGTTTTTT

J: TRBJ1-1
size: NA
D: TRBD1
V: TRBV6-6
CDR3: CASSYMAGGMNTEAFF
DNA: TGTGCCAGCAGTTATATGGCAGGGGGAATGAACACTGAAGCTTTCTTT

J: TRBJ1-2
size: NA
D: NA
V: TRBV9
CDR3: CASRVADDPNYGYTF
DNA: TGTGCCAGCAGGGTAGCAGATGATCCTAACTATGGCTACACCTTC

J: TRBJ1-1
size: few
D: NA
V: TRBV7-9
CDR3: CASSSRTLVENTEAFF
DNA: TGTGCCAGCAGCTCCCGGACTCTGGTAGAGAACACTGAAGCTTTCTTT

J: TRBJ1-4
size: NA
D: NA
V: TRBV28
CDR3: CASISDRTTNEKLFF
DNA: TGTGCCAGCATCTCAGACAGAACAACTAATGAAAAACTGTTTTTT

J: TRBJ2-7
size: NA
D: TRBD1
V: TRBV12-3/TRBV12-4
CDR3: CASSRGQYSYEQYF
DNA: TGTGCCAGCAGTCGGGGACAGTACTCCTACGAGCAGTACTTC

J: TRBJ1-5
size: few
D: TRBD1
V: TRBV28
CDR3: CASSFSDRINQPQHF
DNA: TGTGCCAGCAGTTTTTCGGACAGGATTAATCAGCCCCAGCATTTT

J: TRBJ1-1
size: few
D: NA
V: TRBV6-5
CDR3: CASRRDTVNTEAFF
DNA: TGTGCCAGCAGGCGGGACACCGTGAACACTGAAGCTTTCTTT

J: TRBJ1-3
size: NA
D: NA
V: TRBV21-1
CDR3: CASSSQGMKGNTIYF
DNA: TGTGCCAGCAGCTCCCAGGGGATGAAGGGAAACACCATATATTTT